This entry lists 17 T cell receptor beta chains sequenced from one sample in a study of early T cells in non-severe SARS-CoV-2 infection. TCRdb analysed the 5' RACE reads with MiXCR anew, one entry per CDR3 protein. The profile shows 90,000 or so distinct CDR3 sequences, 14% to 15% of them singletons. Material: whole blood. These receptors all come from an adult who was a healthcare worker with PCR-confirmed SARS-CoV-2 infection or an uninfected control (not recorded which).

The V call is TRBV7-9, the J call TRBJ1-1; D ambiguous. The CDR3 is made up of 14 amino acids. Trimming took 7 bases from V and 2 from J, leaving 14 bases between them. The V gene's germline CDR1 is SEHNR and CDR2 FQNEAQ (reference sequence). The CDR3 spells CASISGPGNTEAFF. The CDR3, as DNA: TGTGCCAGCATCAGCGGACCAGGCAACACTGAAGCTTTCTTT.

The chain is built from TRBV4-1 and TRBJ2-6, with D unresolved. The CDR3 runs 17 residues. V lost 0 bases to trimming and J lost 2 bases, with 11 bases between them. CDR1 MGHRA and CDR2 YSYEKL come from the germline V gene. CDR3 sequence reads: CASSQDPGRPGANVLTF. CDR3 bases: TGCGCCAGCAGCCAAGATCCAGGCAGGCCTGGGGCCAACGTCCTGACTTTC.

This clonotype was seen just once. The chain uses TRBV6-1 and TRBJ1-5; D is unresolved. Germline V gene data show CDR1 as MNHNS and CDR2 as SASEGT. V was pared by 8 bases and J by 2 bases, with 7 bases between. CDR3 size: 12 residues. CDR3 nucleotide sequence: TGTGCCAGCGATAGGGGCAATCAGCCCCAGCATTTT. It is translated as CASDRGNQPQHF.

The rearrangement joins TRBV11-2 to TRBJ2-5, with D possibly matching TRBD1 (6 bases). The V and J ends lost 5 bases and 7 bases respectively, with 20 bases between them. This CDR3 contains 15 residues. The germline V gene has CDR1 SGHAT and CDR2 FQNNGV. CDR3 DNA sequence: TGTGCCAGCAGCATACGAAGCCAGGGGCTAGGGACCCAGTACTTC. As protein: CASSIRSQGLGTQYF.

The chain is built from TRBV20-1 and TRBJ2-1, with 11 nucleotides matching TRBD2. The CDR3 is 15 amino acids. Germline V gene lookup returns CDR1 DFQATT and CDR2 SNEGSKA (reference sequence). The J segment lost 8 bases and the V segment lost 6 bases, leaving 12 bases of the junction unmatched. The CDR3 sequence is CSARKTSGTGYEQFF. The CDR3 DNA follows: TGCAGTGCCCGAAAGACTAGCGGGACCGGCTATGAGCAGTTCTTC.

This clonotype was recorded at least ten times. This chain uses TRBV24-1 with TRBJ1-5, with unresolved D. Trimming took 4 bases from V and 1 from J, leaving 13 bases between them. Germline V gene sequence: CDR1 KGHDR, CDR2 SFDVKD. This CDR3 is built from 16 residues. DNA of the CDR3: TGTGCCACCAGTGACCACCACTTCGGGAGCAATCAGCCCCAGCATTTT. It is translated as CATSDHHFGSNQPQHF.

The chain links TRBV20-1 to TRBJ2-3; perhaps TRBD2 as D (5 bases). Trimming shortened V by 2 bases and J by 1 base, and 10 bases separated the two germline ends. CDR3 length: 14 residues. Germline V lookup: CDR1 DFQATT, CDR2 SNEGSKA (reference sequence). The CDR3 is CSARIAIRTDTQYF. As DNA, the CDR3 is TGCAGTGCTAGAATAGCGATCCGCACAGATACGCAGTATTTT.

This clonotype was recorded many times. The rearrangement links TRBV19 to TRBJ2-7; D gene unclear. In germline, CDR1 is LNHDA, CDR2 SQIVND (reference sequence). V lost 4 bases to trimming and J lost 6 bases, with 13 bases between them. The CDR3 sequence is 13 residues long. CDR3 loop: CASSTTGQREQYF. The CDR3 nucleotides are TGTGCCAGTAGTACGACTGGGCAGCGCGAGCAGTACTTC.

This clonotype was picked up a small number of times. The V call is TRBV14, the J call TRBJ1-2; D gene uncertain. There are 13 residues in the CDR3. The germline CDR1 and CDR2 sequences are SGHDN and FVKESK. V dropped 4 bases and J dropped 0 bases, with 6 bases sitting between them. CDR3 protein: CASSRAANYGYTF. For the CDR3, the DNA is TGTGCCAGCAGCCGGGCTGCTAACTATGGCTACACCTTC.

This clonotype occurred many times. The chain recombines TRBV5-4 with TRBJ2-1; TRBD2 aligns across 11 bases. The V gene end was trimmed by 3 bases and the J gene end by 4 bases; junction bases not matched to a gene: 3. This CDR3 is built from 15 residues. Germline V lookup: CDR1 SGHNT, CDR2 YYREEE (reference sequence). The CDR3 DNA is TGTGCCAGCAGCTACGGGACTAGCGGATACAATGAGCAGTTCTTC. It yields the protein CASSYGTSGYNEQFF. The full variable domain, its missing parts supplied by reference TRBV5-4 and TRBJ2-1, is ETGVTQSPTHLIKTRGQQVTLRCSSQSGHNTVSWYQQALGQGPQFIFQYYREEENGRGNFPPRFSGLQFPNYSSELNVNALELDDSALYLCASSYGTSGYNEQFFGPGTRLTVL.

This clonotype was recorded a few times. The chain is built from TRBV30 and TRBJ2-1; 8 nucleotides line up with TRBD2. There are 11 residues in the CDR3. J lost 9 bases, V lost 4 bases, and 2 bases had no gene match. In germline, CDR1 is GTSNPN, CDR2 SVGIG (reference sequence). CDR3 protein: CAWNRGGEQFF. The CDR3 coding sequence is TGTGCCTGGAACCGGGGGGGTGAGCAGTTCTTC.

This clonotype was picked up a small number of times. V gene TRBV20-1 combines with J gene TRBJ1-2, with D possibly TRBD1 on 6 matching bases. Germline V lookup: CDR1 DFQATT, CDR2 SNEGSKA (reference sequence). The CDR3 sequence is 11 residues long. V was pared by 6 bases and J by 4 bases, with 9 bases between. CDR3 DNA: TGCAGTGCCAGGGGCCCCTATGGCTACACCTTC. It specifies CSARGPYGYTF.

This clonotype has more than one count but fewer than ten. This chain links TRBV27 with TRBJ2-3; D may be TRBD2 (6 bases). The germline V gene has CDR1 MNHEY and CDR2 SMNVEV (reference sequence). The ends were cut back, 5 bases at V and 6 bases at J, with 15 bases in the middle. This CDR3 comprises 14 residues. CDR3 DNA: TGTGCCAGCAGTCCCCCGGGACTCCCCGATACGCAGTATTTT. Residues: CASSPPGLPDTQYF.

This clonotype appeared many times. The rearrangement uses TRBV5-4 and TRBJ2-1; D ambiguous. Trimming removed 4 bases from V and 8 bases from J, with 7 bases in between. The germline gives CDR1 SGHNT, CDR2 YYREEE (reference sequence). This CDR3 has 11 amino acids. The CDR3 DNA reads TGTGCCAGCAGCAGGAGCGATGAGCAGTTCTTC. Translation: CASSRSDEQFF.

The chain has TRBV2 and TRBJ2-3; D possibly corresponds to TRBD1 (6 bases). Trimming cost V 8 bases and J 4 bases, with 7 bases left between them. Germline V CDR1 and CDR2: SNHLY, FYNNEI. The CDR3 is 11 residues long. The CDR3 coding sequence is TGTGCCAGCGGACAGTCAGATACGCAGTATTTT. Protein: CASGQSDTQYF.

In its sample, this clonotype was seen many times. The rearrangement joins TRBV12-3 or TRBV12-4 to TRBJ2-1; 9 positions agree with TRBD2. The CDR3 runs 16 residues. With 7 bases clipped from V and 10 bases from J, the junction kept 17 bases outside the gene matches. CDR3 coding DNA: TGTGCCAGCACTCCGTCTGGTGCGGGAGGGGGGACCGAGCAGTTCTTC. Its protein is CASTPSGAGGGTEQFF.

The J gene is TRBJ2-5, the V gene TRBV27; 9 nucleotides line up with TRBD1. There are 14 residues in the CDR3. CDR1 MNHEY and CDR2 SMNVEV come from the germline V gene (reference sequence). J was trimmed by 5 bases and V by 4 bases; bases with no gene match: 5. Written as DNA, the CDR3 is TGTGCCAGCAGTTCGGACAGGGGATGGGAGACCCAGTACTTC. Its translation: CASSSDRGWETQYF.